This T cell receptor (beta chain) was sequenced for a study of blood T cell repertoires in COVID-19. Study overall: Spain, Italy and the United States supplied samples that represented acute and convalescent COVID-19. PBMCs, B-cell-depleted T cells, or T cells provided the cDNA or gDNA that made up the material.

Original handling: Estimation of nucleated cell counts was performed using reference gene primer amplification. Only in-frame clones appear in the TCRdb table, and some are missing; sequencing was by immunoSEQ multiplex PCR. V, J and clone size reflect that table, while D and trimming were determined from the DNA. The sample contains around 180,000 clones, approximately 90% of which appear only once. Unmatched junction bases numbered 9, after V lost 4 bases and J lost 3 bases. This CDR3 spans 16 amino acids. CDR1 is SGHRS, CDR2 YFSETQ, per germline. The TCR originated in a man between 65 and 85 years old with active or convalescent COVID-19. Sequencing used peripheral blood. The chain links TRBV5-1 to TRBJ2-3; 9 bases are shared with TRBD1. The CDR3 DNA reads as TGCGCCAGCAGCCCGGGTACACAGGGGGCAACAGATACGCAGTATTTT. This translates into CASSPGTQGATDTQYF.